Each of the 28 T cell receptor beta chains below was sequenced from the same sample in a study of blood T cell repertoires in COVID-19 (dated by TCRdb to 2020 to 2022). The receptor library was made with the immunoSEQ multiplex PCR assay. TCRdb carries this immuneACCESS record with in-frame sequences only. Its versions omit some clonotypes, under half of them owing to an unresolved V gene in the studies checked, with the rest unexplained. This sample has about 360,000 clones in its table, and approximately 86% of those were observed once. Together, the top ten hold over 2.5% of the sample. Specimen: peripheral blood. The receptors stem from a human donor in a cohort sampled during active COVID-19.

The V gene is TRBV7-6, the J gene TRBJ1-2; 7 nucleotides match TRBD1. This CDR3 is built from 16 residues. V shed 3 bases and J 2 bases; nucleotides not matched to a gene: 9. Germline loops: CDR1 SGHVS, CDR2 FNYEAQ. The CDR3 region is CASSFKRGLSNYGYTF. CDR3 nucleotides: TGTGCCAGCAGCTTTAAAAGGGGGCTATCCAACTATGGCTACACCTTC. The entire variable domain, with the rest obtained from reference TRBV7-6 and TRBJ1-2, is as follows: GAGVSQSPRYKVTKRGQDVALRCDPISGHVSLYWYRQALGQGPEFLTYFNYEAQQDKSGLPNDRFSAERPEGSISTLTIQRTEQRDSAMYRCASSFKRGLSNYGYTFGSGTRLTVV.

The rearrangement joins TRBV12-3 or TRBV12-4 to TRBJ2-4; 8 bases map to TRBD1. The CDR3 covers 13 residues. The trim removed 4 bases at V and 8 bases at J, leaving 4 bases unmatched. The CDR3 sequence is CASSSDREDIQYF. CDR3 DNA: TGTGCCAGCAGTTCGGACAGGGAGGACATTCAGTACTTC.

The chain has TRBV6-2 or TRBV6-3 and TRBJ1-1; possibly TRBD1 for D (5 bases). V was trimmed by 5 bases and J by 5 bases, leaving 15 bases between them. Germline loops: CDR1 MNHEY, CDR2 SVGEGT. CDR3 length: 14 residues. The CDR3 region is CASSQGVGGTEAFF. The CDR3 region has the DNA TGTGCCAGCAGTCAAGGGGTTGGTGGTACTGAAGCTTTCTTT.

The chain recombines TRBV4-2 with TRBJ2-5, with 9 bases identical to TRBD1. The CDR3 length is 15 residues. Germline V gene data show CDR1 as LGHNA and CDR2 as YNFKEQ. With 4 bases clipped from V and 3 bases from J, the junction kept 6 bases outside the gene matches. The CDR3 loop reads CASSRYRGREETQYF. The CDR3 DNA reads TGTGCCAGCAGCCGCTACAGGGGGCGCGAAGAGACCCAGTACTTC.

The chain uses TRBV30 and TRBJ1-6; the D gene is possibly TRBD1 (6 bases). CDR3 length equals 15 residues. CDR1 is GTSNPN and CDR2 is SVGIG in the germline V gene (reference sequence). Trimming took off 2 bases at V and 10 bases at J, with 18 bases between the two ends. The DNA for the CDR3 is TGTGCCTGGAGTAGAGACAGGTGGACGCGGTCACCCCTCCACTTT. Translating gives CAWSRDRWTRSPLHF.

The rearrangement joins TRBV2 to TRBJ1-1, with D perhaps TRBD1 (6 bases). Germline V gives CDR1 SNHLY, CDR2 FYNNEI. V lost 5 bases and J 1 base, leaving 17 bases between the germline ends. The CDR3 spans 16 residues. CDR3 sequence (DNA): TGTGCCAGCAGTTCCAGAGGGACACCAACGAACACTGAAGCTTTCTTT. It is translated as CASSSRGTPTNTEAFF.

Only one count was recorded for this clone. CDR3 sequence: CASSLTSFSYNEQFF. Written as DNA, the CDR3 is TGTGCCAGCAGCTTAACTAGCTTTTCCTACAATGAGCAGTTCTTC. The chain links TRBV7-2 to TRBJ2-1; TRBD2 is a possible D gene (6 bases). From germline, CDR1 is SGHTA and CDR2 FQGNSA. CDR3 length: 15 residues. The ends were cut back, 2 bases at V and 1 base at J, with 9 bases in the middle.

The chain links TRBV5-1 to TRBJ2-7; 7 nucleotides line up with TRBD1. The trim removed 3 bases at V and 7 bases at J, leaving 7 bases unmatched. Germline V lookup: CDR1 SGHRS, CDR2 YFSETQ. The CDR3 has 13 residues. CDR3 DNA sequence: TGCGCCAGCAGCTGGACCCAGGGGGAAGAGCAGTACTTC. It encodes CASSWTQGEEQYF.

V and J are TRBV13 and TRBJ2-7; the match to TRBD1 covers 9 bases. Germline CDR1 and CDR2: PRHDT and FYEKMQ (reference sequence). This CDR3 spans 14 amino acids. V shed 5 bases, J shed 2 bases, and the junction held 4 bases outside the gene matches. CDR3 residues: CASSPRDRAYEQYF. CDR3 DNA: TGTGCCAGCAGCCCCCGGGACAGGGCCTACGAGCAGTACTTC.

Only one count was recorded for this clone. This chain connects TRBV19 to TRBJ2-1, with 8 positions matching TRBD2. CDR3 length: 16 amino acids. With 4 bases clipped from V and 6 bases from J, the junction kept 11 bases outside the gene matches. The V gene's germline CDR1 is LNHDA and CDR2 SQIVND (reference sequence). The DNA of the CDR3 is TGTGCCAGTAGTAACCCGCGGGCGGGGGGTCTCAATGAGCAGTTCTTC. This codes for CASSNPRAGGLNEQFF.

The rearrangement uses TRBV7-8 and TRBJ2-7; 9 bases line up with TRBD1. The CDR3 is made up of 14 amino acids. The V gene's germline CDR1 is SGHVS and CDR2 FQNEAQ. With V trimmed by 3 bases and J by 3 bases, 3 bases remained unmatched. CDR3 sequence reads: CASSLDRGVYEQYF. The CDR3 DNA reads TGTGCCAGCAGCTTGGACAGGGGTGTCTACGAGCAGTACTTC.

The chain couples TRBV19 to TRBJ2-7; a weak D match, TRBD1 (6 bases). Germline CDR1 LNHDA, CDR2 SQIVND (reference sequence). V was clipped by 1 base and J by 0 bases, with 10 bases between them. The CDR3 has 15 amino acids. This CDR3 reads CASSIGDKPSYEQYF. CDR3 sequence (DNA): TGTGCCAGTAGTATAGGGGACAAGCCCTCCTACGAGCAGTACTTC.

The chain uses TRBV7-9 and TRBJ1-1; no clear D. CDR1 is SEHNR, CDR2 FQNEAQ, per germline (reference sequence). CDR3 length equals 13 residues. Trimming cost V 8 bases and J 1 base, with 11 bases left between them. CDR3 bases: TGTGCCAGCCGGGTTTACACGAACACTGAAGCTTTCTTT. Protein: CASRVYTNTEAFF.

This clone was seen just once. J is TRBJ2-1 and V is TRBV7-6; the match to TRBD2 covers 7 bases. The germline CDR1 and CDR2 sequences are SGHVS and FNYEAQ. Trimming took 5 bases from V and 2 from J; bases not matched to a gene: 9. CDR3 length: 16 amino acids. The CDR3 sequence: CASSRTSDQTYNEQFF. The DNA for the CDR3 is TGTGCCAGCAGCCGAACTAGCGACCAGACCTACAATGAGCAGTTCTTC. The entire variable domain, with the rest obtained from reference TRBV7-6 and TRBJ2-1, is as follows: GAGVSQSPRYKVTKRGQDVALRCDPISGHVSLYWYRQALGQGPEFLTYFNYEAQQDKSGLPNDRFSAERPEGSISTLTIQRTEQRDSAMYRCASSRTSDQTYNEQFFGPGTRLTVL.

DNA for the CDR3: TGTGCCAGCACTAGGATGATGAACACTGAAGCTTTCTTT. Translating gives CASTRMMNTEAFF. V and J are TRBV2 and TRBJ1-1; no clear D. The CDR3 runs 13 residues. Per germline, CDR1 SNHLY and CDR2 FYNNEI. V was pared by 7 bases and J by 0 bases, with 9 bases between.

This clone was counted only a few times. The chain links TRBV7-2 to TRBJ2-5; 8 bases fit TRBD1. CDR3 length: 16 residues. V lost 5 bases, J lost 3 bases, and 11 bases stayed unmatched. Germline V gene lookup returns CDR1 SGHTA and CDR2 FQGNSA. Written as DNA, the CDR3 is TGTGCCAGCAGCGTATGGGGACAGGACAACGAAGAGACCCAGTACTTC. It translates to CASSVWGQDNEETQYF.

CDR3 region: CASSYVPGGRNSPLHF. For the CDR3, the DNA is TGTGCCAGCAGTTACGTACCCGGGGGTAGGAATTCACCCCTCCACTTT. The gene calls are TRBV6-2 or TRBV6-3 and TRBJ1-6; TRBD1 might be the D (5 bases). CDR1 is MNHEY, CDR2 SVGEGT, per germline. V was shortened by 2 bases and J by 7 bases, with 15 bases between the two germline ends. This CDR3 comprises 16 residues.

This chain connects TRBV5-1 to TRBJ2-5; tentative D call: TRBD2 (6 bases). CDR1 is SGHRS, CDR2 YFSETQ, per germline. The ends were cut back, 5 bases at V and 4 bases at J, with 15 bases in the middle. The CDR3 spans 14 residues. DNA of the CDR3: TGCGCCAGCAGGAGGGGACCGGAGGGAGAGACCCAGTACTTC. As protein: CASRRGPEGETQYF.

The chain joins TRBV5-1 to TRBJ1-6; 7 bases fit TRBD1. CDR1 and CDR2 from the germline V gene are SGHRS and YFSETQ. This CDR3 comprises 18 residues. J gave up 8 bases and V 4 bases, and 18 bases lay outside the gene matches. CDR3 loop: CASSPEVKTGTLDSPLHF. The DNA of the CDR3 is TGCGCCAGCAGCCCCGAAGTAAAGACAGGGACGTTAGATTCACCCCTCCACTTT.

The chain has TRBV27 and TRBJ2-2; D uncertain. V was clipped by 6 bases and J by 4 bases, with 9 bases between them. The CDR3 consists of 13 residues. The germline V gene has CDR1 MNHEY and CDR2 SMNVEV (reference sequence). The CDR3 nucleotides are TGTGCCAGCAGCCGGTCGGGCACCGGGGAGCTGTTTTTT. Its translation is CASSRSGTGELFF.

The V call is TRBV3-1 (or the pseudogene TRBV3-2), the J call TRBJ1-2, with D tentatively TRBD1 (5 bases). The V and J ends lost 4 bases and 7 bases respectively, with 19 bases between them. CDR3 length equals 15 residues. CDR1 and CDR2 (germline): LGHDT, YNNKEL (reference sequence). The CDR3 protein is CASSLGLNMQIGYTF. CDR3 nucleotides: TGTGCCAGCAGCCTGGGACTTAACATGCAAATTGGCTACACCTTC.

CDR3 sequence reads: CASGGTAGRAEAFF. As DNA, the CDR3 is TGTGCCAGCGGGGGGACCGCAGGGAGGGCTGAAGCTTTCTTT. The rearrangement joins TRBV6-5 to TRBJ1-1; D perhaps matches TRBD1 (5 bases). The germline V and J ends were trimmed by 8 bases and 6 bases, with 19 bases remaining between them. The CDR3 totals 14 residues. CDR1 and CDR2 (germline): MNHEY, SVGAGI.

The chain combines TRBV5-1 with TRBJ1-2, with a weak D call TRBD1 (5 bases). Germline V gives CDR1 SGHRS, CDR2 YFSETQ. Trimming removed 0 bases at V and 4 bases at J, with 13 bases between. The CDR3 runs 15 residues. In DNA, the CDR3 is TGCGCCAGCAGCTTGGGCTCGGACACTTTCTATGGCTACACCTTC. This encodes CASSLGSDTFYGYTF.

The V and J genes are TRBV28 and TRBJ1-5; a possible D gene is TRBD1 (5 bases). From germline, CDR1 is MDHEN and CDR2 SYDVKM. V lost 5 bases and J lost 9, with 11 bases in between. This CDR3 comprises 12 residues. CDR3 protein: CASSLETGPQHF. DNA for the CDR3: TGTGCCAGCAGTCTCGAAACAGGGCCCCAGCATTTT.

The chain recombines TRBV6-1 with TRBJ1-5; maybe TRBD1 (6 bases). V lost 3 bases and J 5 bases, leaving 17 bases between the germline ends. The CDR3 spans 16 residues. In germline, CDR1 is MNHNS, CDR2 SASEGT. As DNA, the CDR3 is TGTGCCAGCAGTGATACCGGGGGGCAGTTTGATCAGCCCCAGCATTTT. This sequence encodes CASSDTGGQFDQPQHF.

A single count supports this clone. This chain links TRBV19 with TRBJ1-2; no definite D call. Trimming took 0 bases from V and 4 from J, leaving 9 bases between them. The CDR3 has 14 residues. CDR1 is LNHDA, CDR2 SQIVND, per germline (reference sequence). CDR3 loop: CASSIDPGSYGYTF. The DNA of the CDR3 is TGTGCCAGTAGTATAGATCCGGGGAGCTATGGCTACACCTTC.

The CDR3 DNA reads TGTGCCAGCTCACCGTATCGGGGGTTGACCCAGTACTTC. Translated, it gives CASSPYRGLTQYF. The gene calls are TRBV18 and TRBJ2-5; tentatively, D is TRBD2 (6 bases). The germline V gene has CDR1 KGHSH and CDR2 LQKENI. V lost 3 bases and J lost 7, with 12 bases in between. CDR3 size: 13 residues.

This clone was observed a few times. The CDR3 spells CASSRGGLEVQYF. The CDR3 DNA is TGCGCCAGCAGCCGCGGCGGACTAGAGGTTCAGTACTTC. This chain uses TRBV4-1 with TRBJ2-7; the match to TRBD2 covers 7 bases. Germline CDR1 MGHRA, CDR2 YSYEKL. The CDR3 length is 13 residues. V lost 4 bases to trimming and J lost 10 bases; unmatched junction nucleotides: 10.